This entry features one TCR beta chain sequence. TCRdb's copy holds only in-frame clones and misses some; the assay was immunoSEQ multiplex PCR. The data hold approximately 30,000 clones, with 70% to 80% observed a single time. The data are from a study of OX40 agonist ivuxolimab in advanced cancers. The wider study: Patients were infused with ivuxolimab every 2 weeks at 0.01 to 10 mg/kg.

The junction had 8 bases not matched to a gene; V was cut back by 4 bases and J by 6 bases. CDR1 and CDR2 (germline): MNHNS, SASEGT. CDR3 length equals 14 residues. The V call is TRBV6-1, the J call TRBJ1-1, with TRBD1 identical over 7 bases. The material sequenced was CD4+ or CD8+ T cells sorted from blood, taken in a trial of the OX40 agonist ivuxolimab. The source of this sequence is an adult with an advanced solid tumor such as melanoma, head and neck, liver or kidney cancer. The CDR3 DNA is TGTGCCAGCAGTGCCTATACAGGGGAGGCTGAAGCTTTCTTT. Amino acids: CASSAYTGEAEAFF.